This T cell receptor (beta chain) came from a study of blood T cell repertoires in COVID-19. Study summary: The United States, Italy and Spain provided the acute and convalescent COVID-19 samples. PBMCs, B-cell-depleted T cells, or T cells provided the cDNA or gDNA that made up the material.

Looked up from germline, CDR1 is KGHSH and CDR2 is LQKENI. The CDR3 extends over 16 amino acids. The V and J ends lost 2 bases and 0 bases, in that order; junction bases with no gene match: 2. The repertoire was sequenced with immunoSEQ multiplex PCR; TCRdb's copy has only in-frame clones and lacks some. Here the sample spans under 550,000 clones, over 85% being singletons. Followed longitudinally, the Seattle patients had been enrolled during active infection. Material: peripheral blood. V gene TRBV18 combines with J gene TRBJ1-5, with 9 bases lining up with TRBD1. The TCR was taken from a man between 18 and 29 years old with COVID-19, enrolled during active disease. CDR3 in DNA: TGTGCCAGCTCACCAGGGACAGGGAATAGCAATCAGCCCCAGCATTTT. Translated, it gives CASSPGTGNSNQPQHF.